One sample yielded the 14 T cell receptor beta chains listed below, sequenced in a study of blood T cells in healthy people across ages (dated by TCRdb to 2013 to 2016). Library method: 5' RACE. The instrument was an Illumina HiSeq 2500. A second PCR of roughly 6 to 12 cycles was run with a J-beta primer mix and a sample-barcoded 5' primer. TCRdb itself trimmed the public reads at Q25 with fastp, ran MiXCR and retained productive beta chains. CDR3 protein sequences are deduplicated, and each keeps its most common genes and DNA. The sample records 710,000 or so distinct CDR3 sequences, around 32% of which are singletons. The ten top clones hold approximately 15% of the sample. Sequenced input: blood. These receptors were collected from a woman at least 80 years old in good health. Donor details come from another sample of the same person, matched by shared clones.

This clonotype has a count of ten or more. The chain recombines TRBV11-2 with TRBJ2-1; 9 nucleotides line up with TRBD1. The CDR3 runs to 15 residues. V lost 2 bases to trimming and J lost 5 bases; unmatched junction nucleotides: 4. In germline, CDR1 is SGHAT, CDR2 FQNNGV. Here the CDR3 reads CASSLKGTGNNEQFF. DNA of the CDR3: TGTGCCAGCAGCTTAAAAGGGACAGGGAACAATGAGCAGTTCTTC.

This chain links TRBV6-1 with TRBJ2-7; 9 bases match TRBD1. CDR1 MNHNS and CDR2 SASEGT come from the germline V gene. V shed 7 bases and J 3 bases; nucleotides not matched to a gene: 13. The CDR3 contains 16 residues. The CDR3 loop reads CASNLGQGWAFYEQYF. As DNA, the CDR3 is TGTGCCAGCAACTTGGGACAGGGCTGGGCATTCTACGAGCAGTACTTC.

As regards this clonotype: A much larger clone differs from this one at a single base, so this may be a read error. The rearrangement links TRBV7-7 to TRBJ2-1; tentative D call: TRBD2 (6 bases). The CDR3 has 16 amino acids. Germline-derived CDR1 and CDR2 are SSHAT and FNYEAQ (reference sequence). CDR3 in DNA: TGTGCTAGCAGCGCCAGACGAGCGGGCACCTACAATGAGCAGTTCTTC. As protein: CASSARRAGTYNEQFF. Drawing the rest from reference TRBV7-7 and TRBJ2-1, the complete variable domain is GAGVSQSPRYKVTKRGQDVTLRCDPISSHATLYWYQQALGQGPEFLTYFNYEAQPDKSGLPSDRFSAERPEGSISTLTIQRTEQRDSAMYRCASSARRAGTYNEQFFGPGTRLTVL.

This clonotype has more than one count but fewer than ten. The chain joins TRBV24-1 to TRBJ1-1; 9 positions match TRBD1. Trimming removed 4 bases from V and 1 base from J; junction bases left unmatched: 15. The CDR3 covers 19 residues. Germline lookup yields CDR1 KGHDR and CDR2 SFDVKD. CDR3 sequence: CATSDGTSWTGVRNTEAFF. For the CDR3, the DNA is TGTGCCACCAGTGACGGTACAAGTTGGACAGGGGTGAGGAACACTGAAGCTTTCTTT.

V is TRBV6-1 and J is TRBJ1-3, with D possibly being TRBD1 (6 bases). The V end lost 6 bases, the J end lost 0 bases, and 21 bases lay between the germline ends. This CDR3 contains 18 residues. Per germline, CDR1 MNHNS and CDR2 SASEGT. CDR3 coding DNA: TGTGCCAGCAGGGGGCAAAACAGGGCTTCGAGCTCTGGAAACACCATATATTTT. Translating it yields CASRGQNRASSSGNTIYF.

This clonotype was seen ten or more times. This sequence joins TRBV20-1 and TRBJ1-5; no clear D. The germline V gene encodes CDR1 DFQATT and CDR2 SNEGSKA (reference sequence). The V and J ends lost 6 bases and 2 bases respectively, with 14 bases between them. The CDR3 consists of 14 residues. The CDR3 region is CSAKDGVGNQPQHF. CDR3 sequence (DNA): TGCAGTGCCAAGGATGGGGTTGGCAATCAGCCCCAGCATTTT.

This clonotype has a handful of counts. The gene calls are TRBV28 and TRBJ2-3; D possibly uses TRBD1 or TRBD2 (5 bases each). Trimming left V 7 bases short and J 1 base short, with 12 bases between. The CDR3 extends over 14 amino acids. The germline gives CDR1 MDHEN, CDR2 SYDVKM. The CDR3 DNA reads as TGTGCCAGCATCTTCCGGGACCGCACAGATACGCAGTATTTT. Translated: CASIFRDRTDTQYF.

The table lists this clonotype with many counts. The CDR3 nucleotides are TGTGCCAGCAGCCCTCCAGGGGGCTGGGGTGGCTACACCTTC. Amino acids: CASSPPGGWGGYTF. V gene TRBV7-2 combines with J gene TRBJ1-2, with 8 bases fitting TRBD1. The germline gives CDR1 SGHTA, CDR2 FQGNSA. The CDR3 has 14 residues. V lost 5 bases and J lost 7; bases outside the gene matches: 9.

The rearrangement links TRBV7-6 to TRBJ2-7, with a possible D match to TRBD2 (5 bases). CDR3 length: 14 residues. The germline CDR1 and CDR2 sequences are SGHVS and FNYEAQ. Trimming removed 2 bases at V and 7 bases at J, with 15 bases between. The CDR3 coding sequence is TGTGCCAGCAGCTTAACCCCGGGAACTAGGGAGCAGTACTTC. It translates to CASSLTPGTREQYF.

The count of this clonotype is one. The chain is built from TRBV20-1 and TRBJ2-1; the match to TRBD2 covers 8 bases. There are 15 residues in the CDR3. Unmatched junction bases numbered 9, after V lost 4 bases and J lost 4 bases. Germline CDR1 reads DFQATT; CDR2 reads SNEGSKA (reference sequence). The CDR3 DNA follows: TGCAGTGCTAACGGGCGGGAGGCGACATACAATGAGCAGTTCTTC. This gives the protein CSANGREATYNEQFF.

The V gene is TRBV7-2, the J gene TRBJ2-7; maybe TRBD1 (6 bases). Near its end, the DNA agrees better with TRBJ2-5, so the J call may be wrong. The germline V gene encodes CDR1 SGHTA and CDR2 FQGNSA. The length of the CDR3 is 14 residues. This CDR3 reads CASSSSGTLGTQYF. CDR3 coding DNA: TGTGCCAGCAGCTCCTCCGGGACATTGGGGACCCAGTACTTC.

This clonotype was counted between two and nine times. This may be a read error: a much more frequent sequence differs by one nucleotide. The chain employs TRBV6-6 and TRBJ2-5; 10 bases are shared with TRBD1. Germline-derived CDR1 and CDR2 are MNHNY and SVGAGI (reference sequence). The CDR3 contains 15 residues. The J segment lost 11 bases and the V segment lost 7 bases, leaving 16 bases of the junction unmatched. The CDR3 region is CASNSKTGGSDEQYF. Written as DNA, the CDR3 is TGTGCCAGCAACTCTAAGACAGGGGGCTCCGATGAGCAGTACTTC.

The rearrangement uses TRBV19 and TRBJ1-4; D remains ambiguous. V lost 4 bases, J lost 7 bases, and 16 bases lay in between. CDR1 and CDR2 from the germline V gene are LNHDA and SQIVND (reference sequence). CDR3 length equals 15 residues. The DNA for the CDR3 is TGTGCCAGTAGTACCGGGCGAGATTTGAGTGAAAAACTGTTTTTT. Translated: CASSTGRDLSEKLFF.

This clonotype occurred a few times. The CDR3 is CSANTGIDTEAFF. The CDR3 DNA follows: TGCAGTGCTAATACAGGGATAGACACTGAAGCTTTCTTT. V usage is TRBV20-1 and J usage is TRBJ1-1; D is possibly TRBD1 (6 bases). The CDR3 totals 13 residues. The V and J ends lost 4 bases and 3 bases respectively, with 12 bases between them. Germline V lookup: CDR1 DFQATT, CDR2 SNEGSKA (reference sequence).